Presented here are 7 T cell receptor beta chains from one specimen sequenced in a study of T cell responses to AZD1222 COVID-19 vaccine. The method was immunoSEQ multiplex PCR; TCRdb's version includes in-frame clones alone and lacks a portion of them. In the table there are around 99,000 clones, roughly 90% of which are singletons. The sample consisted of peripheral blood, taken 28 days after the second AZD1222 dose. All receptors come from an adult who received the AZD1222 COVID-19 vaccine.

CDR3 DNA sequence: TGTGCCAGCAGCCCCAGCGGGGCTAGCGGGGACCAGTTCTTC. Translating gives CASSPSGASGDQFF. The chain joins TRBV7-3 to TRBJ2-1; 9 bases map to TRBD2. Losses at the gene ends were 5 bases for V and 13 bases for J; bases not matched to a gene: 12. Germline loops: CDR1 SGHTA, CDR2 FQGTGA. CDR3 length equals 14 residues.

The chain carries TRBV5-1 and TRBJ1-2; TRBD1 is a possible D gene (5 bases). CDR1 is SGHRS and CDR2 is YFSETQ in the germline V gene. The CDR3 is 13 amino acids. V was clipped by 0 bases and J by 4 bases, with 7 bases between them. This CDR3 is CASSLGDAYGYTF. CDR3 nucleotide sequence: TGCGCCAGCAGCTTGGGGGACGCCTATGGCTACACCTTC.

CDR3 protein: CASSLDRRGAFF. CDR3 coding DNA: TGTGCCAGCAGCTTAGATCGCAGGGGAGCTTTCTTT. The chain links TRBV11-2 to TRBJ1-1; the D gene is possibly TRBD1 (6 bases). This CDR3 spans 12 amino acids. Germline loops: CDR1 SGHAT, CDR2 FQNNGV. Deletions cut 0 bases from V and 10 bases from J, with 9 bases between.

Regarding this clone: Other DNA sequences from this sample encode an identical CDR3 as well. The chain uses TRBV7-9 and TRBJ1-4, with TRBD1 matching over 7 bases. The ends lost 0 bases at V and 2 bases at J; junction bases unmatched: 0. The CDR3 runs to 15 residues. In germline, CDR1 is SEHNR, CDR2 FQNEAQ (reference sequence). The CDR3 nucleotides are TGTGCCAGCAGCTTAGCGGGACAGACTAATGAAAAACTGTTTTTT. As protein: CASSLAGQTNEKLFF. Complete variable domain (other parts from reference TRBV7-9 and TRBJ1-4): DTGVSQNPRHKITKRGQNVTFRCDPISEHNRLYWYRQTLGQGPEFLTYFQNEAQLEKSRLLSDRFSAERPKGSFSTLEIQRTEQGDSAMYLCASSLAGQTNEKLFFGSGTQLSVL.

The genes are TRBV18 and TRBJ1-3; the D gene is possibly TRBD1 (5 bases). Germline V gene lookup returns CDR1 KGHSH and CDR2 LQKENI. Between the trimmed V and J ends, which lost 1 base and 0 bases, there was a span of 7 bases. This CDR3 region has 15 residues. The DNA for the CDR3 is TGTGCCAGCTCACCACGGGGGAACTCTGGAAACACCATATATTTT. Translating gives CASSPRGNSGNTIYF.

The chain couples TRBV4-1 to TRBJ1-2; possible D gene TRBD1, 6 bases. Trimming took off 0 bases at V and 6 bases at J, with 14 bases between the two ends. The CDR3 extends over 15 amino acids. Germline V gene data show CDR1 as MGHRA and CDR2 as YSYEKL. The CDR3 is CASSQDWGGGNGYTF. The CDR3 DNA reads as TGCGCCAGCAGCCAAGATTGGGGGGGCGGTAATGGCTACACCTTC.

V and J are TRBV7-6 and TRBJ1-6; no reliable D call. Germline CDR1 SGHVS, CDR2 FNYEAQ. This CDR3 comprises 15 residues. Trimming took off 1 base at V and 8 bases at J, with 12 bases between the two ends. This chain's CDR3 is CASSLGTSGDSPLHF. As DNA, the CDR3 is TGTGCCAGCAGCTTAGGAACCTCTGGTGATTCACCCCTCCACTTT.